The T cell receptor (beta chain) described here comes from a study of spatial heterogeneity in lung cancer. One entry per CDR3 protein, called by TCRdb with MiXCR from the 5' RACE reads. The sample consists of about 94,000 distinct CDR3 sequences, approximately 19% of them appearing once. This sample's time point: blood at routine non-recurrence follow-up after resection. This TCR came from a male donor with early-stage non-small cell lung cancer. This sample comprised PBMCs, obtained at follow-up.

The CDR3 region has the DNA TGTGCCAGCAGCCCTGCCGGAGGAGGGCCAAGTAGCATTCAGTACTTC. It specifies CASSPAGGGPSSIQYF. The chain recombines TRBV7-2 with TRBJ2-4; a possible D gene is TRBD2 (6 bases). Germline assignment: CDR1 SGHTA and CDR2 FQGNSA. The CDR3 sequence is 16 residues long. V dropped 5 bases and J dropped 9 bases, with 23 bases sitting between them.